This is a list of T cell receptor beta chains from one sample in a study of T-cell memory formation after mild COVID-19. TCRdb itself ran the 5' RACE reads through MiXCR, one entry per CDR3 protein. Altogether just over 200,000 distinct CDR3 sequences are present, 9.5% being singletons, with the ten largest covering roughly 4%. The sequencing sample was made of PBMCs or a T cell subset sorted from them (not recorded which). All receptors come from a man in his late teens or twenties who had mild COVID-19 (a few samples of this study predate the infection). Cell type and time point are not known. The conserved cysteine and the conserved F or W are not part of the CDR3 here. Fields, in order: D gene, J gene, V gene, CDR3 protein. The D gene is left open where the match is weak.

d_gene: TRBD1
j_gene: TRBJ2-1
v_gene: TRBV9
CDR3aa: ASSGPGTGIYNEQF

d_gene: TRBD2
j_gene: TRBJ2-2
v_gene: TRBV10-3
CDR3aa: ATRGTSASNTNTGELF

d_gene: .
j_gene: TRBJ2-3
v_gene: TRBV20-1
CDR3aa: RVERGESTDTQY

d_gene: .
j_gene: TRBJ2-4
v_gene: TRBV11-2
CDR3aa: ASSSGEDQY

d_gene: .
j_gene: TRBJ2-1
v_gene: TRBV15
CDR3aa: ATSGGRLGFEQF

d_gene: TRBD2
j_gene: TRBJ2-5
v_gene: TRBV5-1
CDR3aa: ASSLGLATETQY

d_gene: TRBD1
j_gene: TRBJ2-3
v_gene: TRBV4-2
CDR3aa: ASSQSPGQDTDTQY

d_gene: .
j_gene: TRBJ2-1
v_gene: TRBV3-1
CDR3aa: ASSHGWNEQF

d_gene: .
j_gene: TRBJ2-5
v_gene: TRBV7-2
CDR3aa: ASSLWDTGPLETQY

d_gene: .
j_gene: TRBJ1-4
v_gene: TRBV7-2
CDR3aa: ASSPRVGGAGEKLF

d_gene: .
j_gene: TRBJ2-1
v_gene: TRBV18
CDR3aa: ASSPLVGNNEQF

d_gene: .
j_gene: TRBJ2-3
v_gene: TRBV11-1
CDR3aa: ASSLVVGDTQY

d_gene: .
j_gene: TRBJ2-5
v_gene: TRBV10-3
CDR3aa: AISIGPGQQETQY

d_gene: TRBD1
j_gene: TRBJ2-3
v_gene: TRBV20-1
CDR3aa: SARSGQGPTTDTQY

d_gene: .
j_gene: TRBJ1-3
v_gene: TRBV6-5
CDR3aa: ASSYSIMGSGNTIY

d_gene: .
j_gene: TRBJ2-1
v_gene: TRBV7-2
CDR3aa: ASSLAGTTHPLGHNEQF

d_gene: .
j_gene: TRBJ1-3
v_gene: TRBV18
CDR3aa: ASSPVLSGNTIY

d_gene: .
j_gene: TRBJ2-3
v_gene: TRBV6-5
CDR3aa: ASSYLVGRTDTQY

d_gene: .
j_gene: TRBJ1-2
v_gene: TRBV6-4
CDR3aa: ASSDDDYGYT

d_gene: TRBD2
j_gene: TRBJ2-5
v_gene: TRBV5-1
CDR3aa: ASSTRAGEAGETQY

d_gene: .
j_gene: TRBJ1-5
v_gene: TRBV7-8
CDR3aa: ASSKTRSNQPQH

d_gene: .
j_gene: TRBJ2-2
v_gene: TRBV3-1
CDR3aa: ASSPPWGTANTGELF

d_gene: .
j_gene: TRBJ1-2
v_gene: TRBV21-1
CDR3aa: ASCHPHYGYT

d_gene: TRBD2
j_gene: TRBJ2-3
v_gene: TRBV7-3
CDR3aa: ASSLMASGGASTDTQY

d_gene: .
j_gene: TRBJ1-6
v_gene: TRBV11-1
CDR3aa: ASSLGQGRSPLH

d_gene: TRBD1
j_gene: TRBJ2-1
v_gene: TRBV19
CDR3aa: ASRDRETEQF

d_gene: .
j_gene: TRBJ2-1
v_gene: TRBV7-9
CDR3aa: ASIVGGGSSYNEQF

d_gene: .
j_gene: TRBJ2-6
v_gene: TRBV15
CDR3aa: ATSRVRSGANVLT

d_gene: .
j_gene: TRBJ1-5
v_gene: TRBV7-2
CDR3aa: ASSTHTVSNQPQH

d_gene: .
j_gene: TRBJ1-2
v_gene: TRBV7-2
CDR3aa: ASSLNEGSFGYT

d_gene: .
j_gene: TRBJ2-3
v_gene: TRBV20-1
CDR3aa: SASIATSTDTQY

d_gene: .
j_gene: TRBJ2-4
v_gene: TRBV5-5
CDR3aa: ASSLGVAKNIQY

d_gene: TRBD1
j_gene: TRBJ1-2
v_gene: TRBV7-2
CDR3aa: ASSRDRAYYGYT

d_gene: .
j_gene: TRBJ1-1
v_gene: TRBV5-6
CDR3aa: ASSLVSRNTEAF

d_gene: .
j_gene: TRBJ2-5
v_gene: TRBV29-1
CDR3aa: SVTRDQETQY

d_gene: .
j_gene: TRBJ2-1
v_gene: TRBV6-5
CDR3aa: ASSHSDEQF

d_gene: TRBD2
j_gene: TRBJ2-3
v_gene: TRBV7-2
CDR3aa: ASSRNSGGGTDTQY

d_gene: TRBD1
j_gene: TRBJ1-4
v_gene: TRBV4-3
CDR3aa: ASSQDWRGRDEKLF

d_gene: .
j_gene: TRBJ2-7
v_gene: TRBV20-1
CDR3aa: SARAGLAYEQY